Presented here are 24 T cell receptor beta chains from one specimen sequenced in a study of PD-L1 blockade in urothelial cancer (dated by TCRdb to 2017 to 2019). The library was prepared using the immunoSEQ multiplex PCR assay. TCRdb retrieved this table from immuneACCESS and kept in-frame rearrangements only. Not all clones are present; in checked studies, unresolved V genes account for under half, and no reason is known for the remainder. The sample contains 70,000 to 75,000 clones, around nine tenths of them found a single time. The ten largest clonotypes hold around 3.3% of the sample. This material consisted of PBMCs, taken around atezolizumab (anti-PD-L1) treatment. These receptors all stem from a man between 60 and 75 years old with urothelial cancer.

The chain couples TRBV7-8 to TRBJ1-3, with TRBD1 as a possible D gene (5 bases). With 2 bases removed from V and 9 bases from J, the gap between germline ends came to 14 bases. The CDR3 extends over 14 amino acids. The germline CDR1 and CDR2 sequences are SGHVS and FQNEAQ. This CDR3 is CASSLPQQGGTIYF. The CDR3 nucleotides read TGTGCCAGCAGCTTACCCCAGCAGGGAGGCACCATATATTTT. The entire variable domain, with the rest obtained from reference TRBV7-8 and TRBJ1-3, is as follows: GAGVSQSPRYKVAKRGQDVALRCDPISGHVSLFWYQQALGQGPEFLTYFQNEAQLDKSGLPSDRFFAERPEGSVSTLKIQRTQQEDSAVYLCASSLPQQGGTIYFGEGSWLTVV.

The V gene is TRBV7-2, the J gene TRBJ1-5; TRBD1 might be the D (5 bases). Germline assignment: CDR1 SGHTA and CDR2 FQGNSA. V was clipped by 5 bases and J by 3 bases, with 11 bases between them. The CDR3 has 14 amino acids. CDR3 residues: CASSPDGHNQPQHF. CDR3 in DNA: TGTGCCAGCAGCCCCGACGGACACAATCAGCCCCAGCATTTT.

This clone was detected only once. The chain carries TRBV5-6 and TRBJ1-6, with a possible D match to TRBD1 (5 bases). The CDR3 is 15 residues long. V was pared by 4 bases and J by 7 bases, with 15 bases between. Germline CDR1 and CDR2: SGHDT and YYEEEE. CDR3 bases: TGTGCCAGCAGCCCCCGGGGGGGTGGGAATTCACCCCTCCACTTT. As protein: CASSPRGGGNSPLHF.

This clone was detected only once. The CDR3, as DNA: TGTGCCAGCAGCCTCCCCGGGCGGGGGGTCACAGATACGCAGTATTTT. Amino acid sequence: CASSLPGRGVTDTQYF. This chain uses TRBV5-4 with TRBJ2-3, with 8 nucleotides matching TRBD2. The V gene's germline CDR1 is SGHNT and CDR2 YYREEE (reference sequence). J lost 2 bases, V lost 4 bases, and 9 bases had no gene match. The CDR3 has 16 residues.

This clone was recorded a few times. This chain uses TRBV18 with TRBJ1-2, with 7 bases that match TRBD1. The length of the CDR3 is 13 residues. Per germline, CDR1 KGHSH and CDR2 LQKENI. The ends lost 3 bases at V and 8 bases at J; junction bases unmatched: 6. CDR3 amino acids: CASSPLGQEGYTF. CDR3 bases: TGTGCCAGCTCACCTTTAGGACAGGAAGGCTACACCTTC.

DNA of the CDR3: TGTGCCTCACGCCGAGGCCCCGGGTTCTACGAGCAGTACTTC. Translated, it gives CASRRGPGFYEQYF. This rearrangement joins TRBV10-3 to TRBJ2-7; no reliable D call. The germline CDR1 and CDR2 sequences are ENHRY and SYGVKD. This CDR3 region has 14 residues. V lost 11 bases and J lost 3, with 20 bases in between.

This chain links TRBV10-2 with TRBJ2-7, with D possibly TRBD2 on 6 matching bases. V dropped 1 base and J dropped 6 bases, with 10 bases sitting between them. The CDR3 runs to 13 residues. The germline CDR1 and CDR2 sequences are WSHSY and SAAADI. As DNA, the CDR3 is TGCGCCAGCAGTGAGTTAGTGGGAGGCGAGCAGTACTTC. Its protein product is CASSELVGGEQYF.

The V call is TRBV29-1, the J call TRBJ2-5; D ambiguous. This CDR3 has 11 amino acids. Trimming removed 3 bases at V and 5 bases at J, with 7 bases between. The germline V gene encodes CDR1 SQVTM and CDR2 ANQGSEA. CDR3 nucleotides: TGCAGCGTTGACGGGTGGGAGACCCAGTACTTC. It specifies CSVDGWETQYF.

The chain employs TRBV5-1 and TRBJ1-2; perhaps TRBD1 as D (6 bases). The CDR3 spans 13 residues. CDR1 SGHRS and CDR2 YFSETQ come from the germline V gene. Deletions cut 2 bases from V and 8 bases from J, with 13 bases between. CDR3 residues: CASSFRQDGGYTF. DNA of the CDR3: TGCGCCAGCAGCTTCAGACAGGATGGCGGCTACACCTTC.

This chain uses TRBV27 with TRBJ2-6; 7 bases are shared with TRBD1. CDR3 length equals 20 residues. V trimming: 4 bases; J trimming: 0 bases; junction bases outside the gene matches: 15. Germline values: CDR1 MNHEY, CDR2 SMNVEV (reference sequence). Written as DNA, the CDR3 is TGTGCCAGCAGTTCGGACCTTACCGACAGGGACCCCTCTGGGGCCAACGTCCTGACTTTC. It codes for CASSSDLTDRDPSGANVLTF.

The chain is built from TRBV28 and TRBJ2-2; 7 nucleotides match TRBD2. V lost 8 bases to trimming and J lost 10 bases; unmatched junction nucleotides: 19. The CDR3 covers 16 residues. The V gene's germline CDR1 is MDHEN and CDR2 SYDVKM. The CDR3 loop is CASSGTTLGVAVELFF. The CDR3 DNA reads TGTGCCAGCTCGGGGACTACCCTAGGGGTTGCGGTGGAGCTGTTTTTT.

The J gene is TRBJ2-7, the V gene TRBV5-6; TRBD1 agrees at 7 bases. The CDR3 length is 14 residues. Per germline, CDR1 SGHDT and CDR2 YYEEEE. With V trimmed by 4 bases and J by 5 bases, 9 bases remained unmatched. CDR3 bases: TGTGCCAGCAGCCTACTGACAGGGTCCCACGAGCAGTACTTC. This gives the protein CASSLLTGSHEQYF.

This clone was recorded once. This sequence joins TRBV7-2 and TRBJ1-2; perhaps TRBD1 as D (6 bases). V was trimmed by 5 bases and J by 2 bases, leaving 15 bases between them. The length of the CDR3 is 15 residues. Germline CDR1 and CDR2: SGHTA and FQGNSA. The DNA for the CDR3 is TGTGCCAGCAGCCAATCTACAGGGACCAACTATGGCTACACCTTC. Protein: CASSQSTGTNYGYTF.

This rearrangement joins TRBV7-9 to TRBJ2-2, with 8 bases that match TRBD1. Germline V CDR1 and CDR2: SEHNR, FQNEAQ (reference sequence). The CDR3 is made up of 15 amino acids. The trim removed 4 bases at V and 3 bases at J, leaving 4 bases unmatched. The CDR3 is CASSWLDRDTGELFF. The CDR3 nucleotides are TGTGCCAGCAGCTGGCTGGACAGGGACACCGGGGAGCTGTTTTTT.

The CDR3 loop is CASRWDSNYNSPLHF. The CDR3, as DNA: TGTGCCAGCAGATGGGACAGTAATTATAATTCACCCCTCCACTTT. The V call is TRBV6-5, the J call TRBJ1-6; 7 bases line up with TRBD1. The V gene's germline CDR1 is MNHEY and CDR2 SVGAGI. CDR3 length equals 15 residues. Trimming at V came to 6 bases and at J to 4 bases, leaving 6 bases not matched to a gene.

V usage is TRBV28 and J usage is TRBJ1-1; D not certain. Between the trimmed V and J ends, which lost 10 bases and 8 bases, there was a span of 14 bases. Per the germline V gene, CDR1 is MDHEN and CDR2 is SYDVKM. The CDR3 is made up of 11 amino acids. CDR3 in DNA: TGTGCCACCCTCTCCCCCTACGAAGCTTTCTTT. This codes for CATLSPYEAFF.

The chain couples TRBV4-1 to TRBJ1-2; the D gene is possibly TRBD1 (6 bases). This CDR3 is built from 17 residues. V lost 4 bases and J lost 4, with 22 bases in between. In germline, CDR1 is MGHRA, CDR2 YSYEKL. Here the CDR3 DNA reads TGCGCCAGCAGCCGGACCGTTATGCAGGGGCGAGTCTATGGCTACACCTTC. It codes for CASSRTVMQGRVYGYTF.

The chain employs TRBV7-9 and TRBJ2-7; 12 bases agree with TRBD1. The V and J ends lost 1 base and 6 bases, in that order; junction bases with no gene match: 7. This CDR3 is 16 amino acids long. Germline-derived CDR1 and CDR2 are SEHNR and FQNEAQ (reference sequence). The CDR3 reads CASSLDSGTGGGEQYF. CDR3 DNA sequence: TGTGCCAGCAGCTTAGACTCCGGGACAGGGGGCGGCGAGCAGTACTTC.

V and J are TRBV7-8 and TRBJ2-5, with TRBD2 matching over 7 bases. Germline V gene sequence: CDR1 SGHVS, CDR2 FQNEAQ. J gave up 2 bases and V 5 bases, and 8 bases lay outside the gene matches. The CDR3 covers 15 residues. CDR3: CASSLDSGRQETQYF. As DNA, the CDR3 is TGTGCCAGCAGCCTCGACTCCGGGAGGCAAGAGACCCAGTACTTC. The full variable domain, rest sourced from reference TRBV7-8 and TRBJ2-5, is GAGVSQSPRYKVAKRGQDVALRCDPISGHVSLFWYQQALGQGPEFLTYFQNEAQLDKSGLPSDRFFAERPEGSVSTLKIQRTQQEDSAVYLCASSLDSGRQETQYFGPGTRLLVL.

The chain combines TRBV7-9 with TRBJ1-4; no clear D gene. CDR3 size: 15 residues. Germline V gene sequence: CDR1 SEHNR, CDR2 FQNEAQ (reference sequence). The V end lost 1 base, the J end lost 0 bases, and 6 bases lay between the germline ends. The CDR3 nucleotides read TGTGCCAGCAGCTTAGGGAGGTCAACTAATGAAAAACTGTTTTTT. The encoded protein is CASSLGRSTNEKLFF.

The chain couples TRBV10-3 to TRBJ1-6, with 7 bases fitting TRBD1. After removal of 6 bases from V and 2 bases from J, the junction contained 7 bases not matched to a gene. The CDR3 runs to 16 residues. Germline V gene data show CDR1 as ENHRY and CDR2 as SYGVKD. CDR3 loop: CAISSVQGTYNSPLHF. CDR3 nucleotide sequence: TGTGCCATCAGCTCGGTACAGGGGACCTATAATTCACCCCTCCACTTT.

The V and J genes are TRBV12-5 and TRBJ1-6; no reliable D call. V lost 2 bases and J lost 6, with 8 bases in between. Germline-derived CDR1 and CDR2 are LGHNT and FRNRAP. The CDR3 runs 14 residues. The CDR3 is CASGLSPLNSPLHF. The DNA for the CDR3 is TGTGCTAGTGGTTTGTCCCCACTTAATTCACCCCTCCACTTT.

This chain links TRBV11-3 with TRBJ2-5, with D uncertain. CDR1 and CDR2 from the germline V gene are SGHNT and YENEEA. V was cut by 8 bases and J by 5 bases, with 21 bases left in between. This CDR3 has 15 amino acids. CDR3 loop: CASQKLGYLKETQYF. CDR3 sequence (DNA): TGTGCCAGCCAAAAACTCGGGTACCTGAAGGAGACCCAGTACTTC.

The V gene is TRBV10-3, the J gene TRBJ2-3; possible D gene TRBD2, 5 bases. V was trimmed by 0 bases and J by 0 bases, leaving 7 bases between them. This CDR3 contains 15 residues. The germline gives CDR1 ENHRY, CDR2 SYGVKD. For the CDR3, the DNA is TGTGCCATCAGTGAGTCCGGGGTGAGCACAGATACGCAGTATTTT. Amino acid sequence: CAISESGVSTDTQYF.